The present T cell receptor beta chain was sequenced within a study of blood T cell repertoires in COVID-19. Across the study: Sites in the United States, Italy and Spain provided acute and convalescent COVID-19 samples. PBMCs, B-cell-depleted T cells, or T cells were the source of the cDNA or gDNA that made up the material.

Germline lookup yields CDR1 MNHEY and CDR2 SMNVEV (reference sequence). The CDR3 sequence is 14 residues long. The junction had 4 bases not matched to a gene; V was cut back by 4 bases and J by 3 bases. In the original analysis: Estimation of nucleated cell counts relied on the amplification of reference gene primers. Profiled with immunoSEQ multiplex PCR; TCRdb holds only in-frame clones, not every one. The DNA gave D and trimming, while V, J and clone size come from that table. The sample holds about 81,000 clones; approximately 91% are singletons and the top ten take roughly 12%. Material for sequencing was peripheral blood. The TCR comes from a man in his 70s with active or convalescent COVID-19. This chain links TRBV27 with TRBJ2-7; 9 nucleotides line up with TRBD1. DNA of the CDR3: TGTGCCAGCAGTTCGCGGACAGGGGACTACGAGCAGTACTTC. Protein: CASSSRTGDYEQYF.